This entry is about one T cell receptor beta chain. These data are taken from a study of control samples from healthy donors and cancer patients. The CDR3 length is 18 residues. V lost 4 bases and J lost 1, with 18 bases in between. The germline CDR1 and CDR2 sequences are SGHRS and YFSETQ. Sequencing was performed with immunoSEQ multiplex PCR; in TCRdb, only in-frame clones are kept and a portion is missing. Found here are 150,000 or so clones, approximately 93% of them singletons; the top ten hold 2% to 2.5%. V is TRBV5-1 and J is TRBJ2-6, with D possibly matching TRBD1 (5 bases). The sequencing input was blood. The source of this sequence is a man aged 50 to 59 in good health. The CDR3 nucleotides read TGCGCCAGCAGCCCCGCGGCGGCAGGGAAATCTGGGGCCAACGTCCTGACTTTC. Translating gives CASSPAAAGKSGANVLTF. Looking up the rest from reference TRBV5-1 and TRBJ2-6 gives the full variable domain: KAGVTQTPRYLIKTRGQQVTLSCSPISGHRSVSWYQQTPGQGLQFLFEYFSETQRNKGNFPGRFSGRQFSNSRSEMNVSTLELGDSALYLCASSPAAAGKSGANVLTFGAGSRLTVL.